The T cell receptor beta chain described here comes from a study of blood T cell repertoires in COVID-19. V was clipped by 9 bases and J by 0 bases; unmatched bases: 8. The CDR3 runs to 16 residues. From germline, CDR1 is SNHLY and CDR2 FYNNEI. Repertoires were generated with immunoSEQ multiplex PCR, while TCRdb's copy carries only in-frame clones and drops some. This table has roughly 250,000 clones, over 70% appearing once. The sequence derives from a human donor in a cohort sampled during active COVID-19. The sequenced material came from peripheral blood. The rearrangement joins TRBV2 to TRBJ2-6, with TRBD1 identical over 7 bases. CDR3 protein: CARKADRASGANVLTF. Written as DNA, the CDR3 is TGTGCCAGGAAAGCCGACAGGGCCTCTGGGGCCAACGTCCTGACTTTC.